The text below deals with one T cell receptor beta chain. Antigen specificity is unknown. This sample was taken from a study of CD8 T cells in ankylosing spondylitis. MiXCR, run by TCRdb on the 5' RACE reads, gives a single entry per CDR3 protein. The sample contains around 430,000 distinct CDR3 sequences, 15% to 20% of which appear only once. Whole-study findings and limits: A TCR beta motif made of under 10 highly homologous variants seemed typical of ankylosing spondylitis blood.

The CDR3 is made up of 14 amino acids. Germline CDR1 and CDR2: MNHNS and SASEGT. Trimming cost V 3 bases and J 13 bases; bases outside gene matches: 14. What was sequenced was blood, either unsorted or a sorted T cell fraction (not recorded which). The sequence derives from a male donor with ankylosing spondylitis. This chain joins TRBV6-1 and TRBJ1-2; 7 nucleotides match TRBD1. The CDR3 DNA reads TGTGCCAGCAGTGATGGGGACAGCCGCGGGAGGGGCACCTTC. Translated, it gives CASSDGDSRGRGTF.